The 20 T cell receptor beta chains given below trace back to one sample, sequenced in a study of beta chain features in type 1 diabetes. The isolated RNA, all of it, was reverse transcribed, so expressed TCRB transcripts were what got sequenced. Clones were read by immunoSEQ multiplex PCR, and TCRdb kept only the in-frame ones, dropping some. Of more than 300,000 clones in the sample, around 12% were seen once. Sequenced material: naive CD4+ T cells from blood. Receptor source: a man younger than 35 in good health.

The V and J genes are TRBV5-1 and TRBJ2-6, with 7 bases identical to TRBD1. Germline trimming cut 4 bases from V and 4 bases from J; bases unmatched to any gene: 5. The CDR3 consists of 15 residues. The germline gives CDR1 SGHRS, CDR2 YFSETQ. The CDR3 DNA sequence: TGCGCCAGCAGCACAGACAGGGCCGGGGCCAACGTCCTGACTTTC. Translated: CASSTDRAGANVLTF.

As regards this clone: This specimen includes other DNA sequences encoding the same CDR3. The chain combines TRBV9 with TRBJ2-7; 9 bases line up with TRBD2. The ends lost 1 base at V and 2 bases at J; junction bases unmatched: 1. The CDR3 is 14 amino acids. Germline CDR1 and CDR2: SGDLS and YYNGEE. CDR3 amino acids: CASSVLAGPYEQYF. CDR3 DNA sequence: TGTGCCAGCAGCGTACTAGCGGGACCCTACGAGCAGTACTTC.

The V and J genes are TRBV9 and TRBJ2-5; D may be TRBD1 (5 bases). Trimming left V 0 bases short and J 7 bases short, with 16 bases between. Germline V gene sequence: CDR1 SGDLS, CDR2 YYNGEE. The CDR3 length is 15 residues. This chain's CDR3 is CASSVDGQGHSTQYF. CDR3 DNA: TGTGCCAGCAGCGTAGATGGACAAGGTCACTCGACCCAGTACTTC.

CDR3 protein: CASRQINGEQYF. In DNA, the CDR3 is TGTGCCAGCAGACAGATTAATGGCGAGCAGTACTTC. V is TRBV10-3 and J is TRBJ2-7, with D maybe TRBD1 (5 bases). This CDR3 has 12 amino acids. The germline V gene encodes CDR1 ENHRY and CDR2 SYGVKD. V was trimmed by 10 bases and J by 6 bases, leaving 16 bases between them.

This clone was counted a few times. The chain recombines TRBV7-9 with TRBJ2-5; 7 nucleotides agree with TRBD2. Germline-derived CDR1 and CDR2 are SEHNR and FQNEAQ (reference sequence). The CDR3 runs 14 residues. Trimming removed 4 bases from V and 1 base from J; junction bases left unmatched: 3. The DNA of the CDR3 is TGTGCCAGCAGCTCCCGGACTAGCCAAGAGACCCAGTACTTC. It translates to CASSSRTSQETQYF. The full variable domain, its missing parts supplied by reference TRBV7-9 and TRBJ2-5, is DTGVSQNPRHKITKRGQNVTFRCDPISEHNRLYWYRQTLGQGPEFLTYFQNEAQLEKSRLLSDRFSAERPKGSFSTLEIQRTEQGDSAMYLCASSSRTSQETQYFGPGTRLLVL.

The chain has TRBV7-9 and TRBJ2-7; weak D call: TRBD1 (6 bases). This CDR3 contains 14 residues. The germline V gene encodes CDR1 SEHNR and CDR2 FQNEAQ (reference sequence). Trimming removed 5 bases from V and 2 bases from J, with 13 bases in between. The DNA of the CDR3 is TGTGCCAGCAGCAGACCGGGACAACCCTACGAGCAGTACTTC. This sequence encodes CASSRPGQPYEQYF.

The chain links TRBV7-8 to TRBJ1-1; 9 bases are shared with TRBD1. J was trimmed by 2 bases and V by 1 base; bases with no gene match: 8. The CDR3 consists of 17 residues. Germline CDR1 reads SGHVS; CDR2 reads FQNEAQ. The CDR3 spells CASSLGFWTGVNTEAFF. CDR3 coding DNA: TGTGCCAGCAGCTTAGGCTTTTGGACAGGGGTTAACACTGAAGCTTTCTTT.

This chain links TRBV7-9 with TRBJ2-2; possible D gene TRBD1, 5 bases. Trimming cost V 1 base and J 5 bases, with 17 bases left between them. This CDR3 is built from 17 residues. CDR1 and CDR2 (germline): SEHNR, FQNEAQ (reference sequence). This CDR3 reads CASSLGQGWAGTGELFF. The CDR3 DNA reads TGTGCCAGCAGCTTAGGACAAGGATGGGCAGGGACCGGGGAGCTGTTTTTT.

This clone was detected a few times. The CDR3 reads CASSHRGLFEQYF. The CDR3 nucleotides read TGTGCCAGCAGTCACCGCGGACTGTTCGAGCAGTACTTC. The chain has TRBV27 and TRBJ2-7, with a weak D call TRBD2 (5 bases). This CDR3 spans 13 amino acids. The germline V and J ends were trimmed by 5 bases and 6 bases, with 14 bases remaining between them. Per germline, CDR1 MNHEY and CDR2 SMNVEV (reference sequence).

The chain uses TRBV7-2 and TRBJ2-3; D gene uncertain. Germline V gives CDR1 SGHTA, CDR2 FQGNSA. The V gene lost 5 bases and the J gene lost 0 bases, with 6 bases spanning the gap. The CDR3 totals 13 residues. The CDR3 bases are TGTGCCAGCAGCACCTATAGCACAGATACGCAGTATTTT. This sequence encodes CASSTYSTDTQYF.

This rearrangement joins TRBV28 to TRBJ1-4; D is ambiguous. The V end was cut by 2 bases, the J end by 4 bases, with 8 bases between. Germline CDR1 and CDR2: MDHEN and SYDVKM. The CDR3 runs to 14 residues. The CDR3 loop reads CASSLPGLNEKLFF. The DNA of the CDR3 is TGTGCCAGCAGTTTACCCGGTCTTAATGAAAAACTGTTTTTT. Full variable domain (remainder filled in from reference TRBV28 and TRBJ1-4): DVKVTQSSRYLVKRTGEKVFLECVQDMDHENMFWYRQDPGLGLRLIYFSYDVKMKEKGDIPEGYSVSREKKERFSLILESASTNQTSMYLCASSLPGLNEKLFFGSGTQLSVL.

This clone has only a few counts. This rearrangement joins TRBV29-1 to TRBJ1-1; no clear D. This CDR3 is built from 13 residues. Germline V gene sequence: CDR1 SQVTM, CDR2 ANQGSEA. V shed 7 bases and J shed 4 bases, with 16 bases lying between them. The CDR3 protein is CSAESGLGTEAFF. The CDR3 nucleotides are TGCAGCGCTGAGTCCGGGTTGGGCACTGAAGCTTTCTTT.

This clone came up a few times. V and J are TRBV5-1 and TRBJ2-1; 7 bases are a match to TRBD1. Unmatched junction bases numbered 7, after V lost 0 bases and J lost 7 bases. The CDR3 is 15 residues long. Germline V gene sequence: CDR1 SGHRS, CDR2 YFSETQ. The CDR3 bases are TGCGCCAGCAGCTTGGTTGCAGGGGGTCAGAATGAGCAGTTCTTC. This codes for CASSLVAGGQNEQFF.

The chain carries TRBV19 and TRBJ1-5, with TRBD1 matching 10 bases. V dropped 3 bases and J dropped 6; count of bases not matched to a gene: 5. This CDR3 contains 15 residues. The germline gives CDR1 LNHDA, CDR2 SQIVND (reference sequence). CDR3 loop: CASSMGQGIGQPQHF. DNA for the CDR3: TGTGCCAGTAGTATGGGACAGGGGATCGGTCAGCCCCAGCATTTT.

CDR3 region: CASSGGVGANVLTF. The DNA for the CDR3 is TGTGCCAGCAGTGGGGGGGTCGGGGCCAACGTCCTGACTTTC. V and J are TRBV25-1 and TRBJ2-6, with D maybe TRBD2 (6 bases). The V end lost 4 bases, the J end lost 4 bases, and 8 bases lay between the germline ends. CDR1 and CDR2 from the germline V gene are MGHDK and SYGVNS. This CDR3 region has 14 residues.

This clone was picked up a small number of times. J is TRBJ2-1 and V is TRBV18; 10 positions agree with TRBD1. The germline V gene encodes CDR1 KGHSH and CDR2 LQKENI. The trim removed 3 bases at V and 4 bases at J, leaving 6 bases unmatched. The CDR3 loop spans 16 amino acids. CDR3 DNA: TGTGCCAGCTCACCGCCCGGGACAGGGGTTTACAATGAGCAGTTCTTC. This codes for CASSPPGTGVYNEQFF. Looking up the rest from reference TRBV18 and TRBJ2-1 gives the full variable domain: NAGVMQNPRHLVRRRGQEARLRCSPMKGHSHVYWYRQLPEEGLKFMVYLQKENIIDESGMPKERFSAEFPKEGPSILRIQQVVRGDSAAYFCASSPPGTGVYNEQFFGPGTRLTVL.

The chain uses TRBV7-9 and TRBJ2-7, with D possibly TRBD2 on 7 matching bases. The V and J ends lost 7 bases and 2 bases respectively, with 18 bases between them. Germline-derived CDR1 and CDR2 are SEHNR and FQNEAQ (reference sequence). The CDR3 has 15 residues. CDR3 residues: CASISWGGGTYEQYF. The DNA of the CDR3 is TGTGCCAGCATCTCCTGGGGAGGGGGTACCTACGAGCAGTACTTC.

This clone was found a few times. CDR3 region: CASSSGGGFSSYNEQFF. The CDR3 nucleotides read TGCGCCAGCAGTTCCGGGGGGGGCTTTTCGTCCTACAATGAGCAGTTCTTC. This chain uses TRBV5-1 with TRBJ2-1, with TRBD2 identical over 8 bases. Looked up from germline, CDR1 is SGHRS and CDR2 is YFSETQ. The trim removed 5 bases at V and 1 base at J, leaving 11 bases unmatched. The CDR3 sequence is 17 residues long.

The chain couples TRBV29-1 to TRBJ2-6; tentative D call: TRBD1 (6 bases). Germline V lookup: CDR1 SQVTM, CDR2 ANQGSEA. The CDR3 has 14 residues. The ends were cut back, 6 bases at V and 2 bases at J, with 11 bases in the middle. The CDR3 DNA follows: TGCAGCGTGCACCCAGGGGCTGGGGCCAACGTCCTGACTTTC. Translating it yields CSVHPGAGANVLTF.

The CDR3 region is CASSPREAQETQYF. In DNA form, the CDR3 reads TGTGCCAGCTCCCCCAGGGAGGCCCAAGAGACCCAGTACTTC. This chain joins TRBV18 and TRBJ2-5; a weak D match, TRBD2 (6 bases). Germline CDR1 KGHSH, CDR2 LQKENI. V was cut by 6 bases and J by 1 base, with 12 bases left in between. The CDR3 extends over 14 amino acids.